This TCR beta chain appears in the sequencing data of a study of CD8 T cells in ankylosing spondylitis. The study, taken as a whole, reports: Reportedly, significant enrichment of disease-linked clones occurred in matched ankylosing spondylitis synovial fluid. A TCR beta motif made of fewer than 10 highly homologous variants seemed typical of ankylosing spondylitis blood. Reactive arthritis synovial fluid and blood previously showed some of these motif variants.

The J segment lost 2 bases and the V segment lost 5 bases, leaving 7 bases of the junction unmatched. The CDR3 is 15 amino acids. Germline V gene data show CDR1 as SGHAT and CDR2 as FQNNGV. This clonotype was recorded many times. The target antigen is unknown. A quantitative 5'-RACE method, one with molecular barcodes, was used to make TCR beta libraries. MiXCR, applied by TCRdb to the 5' RACE reads, yields one record per CDR3 protein. The data hold 800,000 to 900,000 distinct CDR3 sequences, with roughly 10% observed a single time. The source material was blood, either unsorted or a sorted T cell fraction (not recorded which). The clonotype was recovered from a male donor with ankylosing spondylitis. The chain combines TRBV11-2 with TRBJ1-2; 8 bases map to TRBD1. In DNA form, the CDR3 reads TGTGCCAGCAGCCACCTAGGACAGGGCAACTATGGCTACACCTTC. Its protein is CASSHLGQGNYGYTF.